Following are 18 T cell receptor beta chains from one sample sequenced in a study of cytomegalovirus exposure and HLA in healthy donors. A multiplex PCR was run with 60 Vbeta primers and 13 Jbeta primers. Clones were sequenced by immunoSEQ multiplex PCR, and TCRdb holds only the in-frame ones, with some missing. The sample yields about 110,000 clones, about 81% seen once. Material: PBMCs. These receptors were collected from a male donor in good health and CMV-seropositive.

This chain joins TRBV7-9 and TRBJ1-1, with a possible D match to TRBD1 (5 bases). CDR3 length equals 13 residues. V dropped 4 bases and J dropped 0 bases, with 6 bases sitting between them. CDR1 SEHNR and CDR2 FQNEAQ come from the germline V gene (reference sequence). The DNA of the CDR3 is TGTGCCAGCAGCTCGACAGTGAACACTGAAGCTTTCTTT. This encodes CASSSTVNTEAFF.

Concerning this clone: The junction does not match germline at one end; this may be a read error. The chain combines TRBV7-7 with TRBJ2-7; 9 bases align to TRBD1. The germline gives CDR1 SSHAT, CDR2 FNYEAQ (reference sequence). The CDR3 spans 17 residues. Here the CDR3 reads CASSLGVPGTGRDEQYF. For the CDR3, the DNA is TGTGCTAGCAGCTTAGGAGTCCCCGGGACAGGGAGGGACGAGCAGTACTTC.

V is TRBV5-4 and J is TRBJ1-6, with D perhaps TRBD1 (5 bases). Germline values: CDR1 SGHNT, CDR2 YYREEE (reference sequence). The germline V and J ends were trimmed by 6 bases and 2 bases, with 15 bases remaining between them. This CDR3 is built from 16 residues. CDR3 residues: CASTAGGGAYNSPLHF. Written as DNA, the CDR3 is TGTGCCAGCACGGCGGGCGGAGGGGCCTATAATTCACCCCTCCACTTT.

This clone is a singleton in its sample. The rearrangement joins TRBV29-1 to TRBJ2-3, with unresolved D. CDR1 is SQVTM, CDR2 ANQGSEA, per germline. The V gene lost 4 bases and the J gene lost 0 bases, with 11 bases spanning the gap. CDR3 length: 14 residues. CDR3 residues: CSVAYAASTDTQYF. As DNA, the CDR3 is TGCAGCGTTGCCTATGCTGCGAGCACAGATACGCAGTATTTT.

The chain links TRBV27 to TRBJ2-7, with no clear D. The CDR3 has 14 amino acids. V was cut by 6 bases and J by 2 bases, with 14 bases left in between. The germline CDR1 and CDR2 sequences are MNHEY and SMNVEV (reference sequence). CDR3 amino acids: CASSPNTNPYEQYF. The CDR3 nucleotides are TGTGCCAGCAGCCCCAACACGAACCCCTACGAGCAGTACTTC.

This clone was seen only once. The chain has TRBV6-5 and TRBJ1-5; TRBD1 matches at 7 bases. Germline CDR1 is MNHEY and CDR2 is SVGAGI. Unmatched junction bases numbered 14, after V lost 11 bases and J lost 4 bases. This CDR3 is built from 15 residues. The CDR3 DNA reads TGTGCCGGAGGGAGTGGCAGGGGGAAAAATCAGCCCCAGCATTTT. It codes for CAGGSGRGKNQPQHF.

The chain couples TRBV29-1 to TRBJ2-5; 7 nucleotides line up with TRBD1. V gave up 4 bases and J gave up 5 bases; unmatched junction bases: 7. Germline CDR1 is SQVTM and CDR2 is ANQGSEA. The CDR3 runs to 13 residues. The CDR3 coding sequence is TGCAGCGTTGGACAGGGCTTGGGGGAGACCCAGTACTTC. Translated: CSVGQGLGETQYF.

The chain joins TRBV6-6 to TRBJ2-7, with D possibly matching TRBD1 (6 bases). The germline V gene has CDR1 MNHNY and CDR2 SVGAGI (reference sequence). Trimming removed 2 bases from V and 1 base from J, with 9 bases in between. CDR3 length: 14 amino acids. The CDR3 bases are TGTGCCAGCAGTTACACAGGGTTATCCTACGAGCAGTACTTC. Amino acid sequence: CASSYTGLSYEQYF.

This clone was counted between two and nine times. J is TRBJ2-2 and V is TRBV11-3, with TRBD2 identical over 11 bases. Germline V gives CDR1 SGHNT, CDR2 YENEEA. Unmatched junction bases numbered 7, after V lost 5 bases and J lost 2 bases. The CDR3 totals 17 residues. CDR3 region: CASSRTGLAGNTGELFF. The CDR3 DNA reads as TGTGCCAGCAGCCGGACCGGACTAGCGGGTAACACCGGGGAGCTGTTTTTT.

The genes are TRBV27 and TRBJ1-2, with D tentatively TRBD1 (5 bases). CDR1 and CDR2 (germline): MNHEY, SMNVEV (reference sequence). CDR3 length: 12 residues. Between the trimmed V and J ends, which lost 4 bases and 6 bases, there was a span of 9 bases. CDR3 amino acids: CASSSFRDGYTF. CDR3 coding DNA: TGTGCCAGCAGTTCCTTCAGGGATGGCTACACCTTC.

The chain couples TRBV9 to TRBJ2-1, with D possibly TRBD1 on 6 matching bases. Germline CDR1 and CDR2: SGDLS and YYNGEE. The CDR3 totals 15 residues. Trimming cost V 0 bases and J 6 bases, with 13 bases left between them. In nucleotides, the CDR3 is TGTGCCAGCAGCGTAGGGACAGCCCATTCCAATGAGCAGTTCTTC. Encoded protein: CASSVGTAHSNEQFF.

The chain is built from TRBV7-6 and TRBJ2-7; 10 positions agree with TRBD1. After removal of 4 bases from V and 2 bases from J, the junction contained 5 bases not matched to a gene. Germline V lookup: CDR1 SGHVS, CDR2 FNYEAQ. The CDR3 length is 15 residues. The CDR3 bases are TGTGCCAGCAGCTCTCCCGGGACAGGGGCCTACGAGCAGTACTTC. Its protein product is CASSSPGTGAYEQYF.

The table lists this clone with a count of one. The chain joins TRBV4-3 to TRBJ1-1; D unclear. V was clipped by 1 base and J by 1 base, with 22 bases between them. Germline lookup yields CDR1 LGHNA and CDR2 YSLEER. This CDR3 is built from 19 residues. The CDR3 DNA reads TGCGCCAGCAGCCAAGGGTCAGTTAGACTAAGGGATGGGAACACTGAAGCTTTCTTT. Amino acid sequence: CASSQGSVRLRDGNTEAFF.

V gene TRBV7-2 combines with J gene TRBJ2-2, with D maybe TRBD2 (6 bases). V was pared by 0 bases and J by 3 bases, with 14 bases between. Germline V CDR1 and CDR2: SGHTA, FQGNSA. The CDR3 totals 17 residues. In nucleotides, the CDR3 is TGTGCCAGCAGCTTAGCCCTTAGCGGCCCTGACACCGGGGAGCTGTTTTTT. This encodes CASSLALSGPDTGELFF.

The J gene is TRBJ2-7, the V gene TRBV2; TRBD2 matches 11 bases. V was pared by 6 bases and J by 4 bases, with 8 bases of the junction left unmatched. CDR3 length: 15 amino acids. Germline CDR1 reads SNHLY; CDR2 reads FYNNEI. Here the CDR3 DNA reads TGTGCCAGCAGCTTGACTAGCGGGGCCATATACGAGCAGTACTTC. This translates into CASSLTSGAIYEQYF.

CDR3 residues: CASSLVQQGEQFF. CDR3 nucleotide sequence: TGTGCCAGCAGCTTAGTTCAGCAGGGTGAGCAGTTCTTC. The J gene is TRBJ2-1, the V gene TRBV11-2; D might be TRBD1 (5 bases). The V end lost 1 base, the J end lost 9 bases, and 10 bases lay between the germline ends. CDR1 SGHAT and CDR2 FQNNGV come from the germline V gene. CDR3 length: 13 amino acids.

Details on this clone: At one of its ends the junction is not consistent with the germline gene, which may arise from a read error. The chain employs TRBV29-1 and TRBJ1-6, with 10 bases that match TRBD1. The CDR3 totals 14 residues. Germline CDR1 reads SQVTM; CDR2 reads ANQGSEA. CDR3: CSVGGQGQESPLNF. CDR3 nucleotides: TGCAGCGTTGGGGGACAGGGGCAGGAATCACCCCTCAACTTT.

The rearrangement joins TRBV4-3 to TRBJ1-5, with a weak D call TRBD1 (5 bases). Germline CDR1 reads LGHNA; CDR2 reads YSLEER. This CDR3 comprises 21 residues. V lost 2 bases to trimming and J lost 2 bases, with 28 bases between them. CDR3 DNA sequence: TGCGCCAGCAGCCAACCAACCCCTCGGGTCTACTTTGGAGGGGGCAATCAGCCCCAGCATTTT. Protein product: CASSQPTPRVYFGGGNQPQHF.